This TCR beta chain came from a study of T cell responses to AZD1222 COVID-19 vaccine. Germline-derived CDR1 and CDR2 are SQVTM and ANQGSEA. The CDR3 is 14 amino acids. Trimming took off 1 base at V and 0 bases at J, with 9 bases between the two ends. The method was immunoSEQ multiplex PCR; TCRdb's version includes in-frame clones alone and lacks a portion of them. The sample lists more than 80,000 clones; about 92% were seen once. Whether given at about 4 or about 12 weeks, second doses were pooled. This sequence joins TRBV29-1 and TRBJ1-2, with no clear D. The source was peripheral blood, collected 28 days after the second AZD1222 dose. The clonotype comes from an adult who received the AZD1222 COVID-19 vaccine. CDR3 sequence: CSVEVQVPNYGYTF. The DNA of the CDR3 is TGCAGCGTTGAAGTTCAGGTCCCTAACTATGGCTACACCTTC.